This passage covers 27 T cell receptor beta chains from one sample sequenced in a study of blood T cell repertoires in COVID-19. Assay used: immunoSEQ multiplex PCR; TCRdb lists only in-frame clones, some missing. Seen here are approximately 200,000 clones, 82% observed once, and the top ten hold about 12%. The specimen was PBMCs or T cells enriched from blood (not recorded which). The receptor source for this set is a man aged 35-49 years who had recovered from COVID-19.

This chain uses TRBV3-1 (or the pseudogene TRBV3-2) with TRBJ2-7; tentatively, D is TRBD1 (5 bases). This CDR3 is built from 13 residues. Trimming took 3 bases from V and 7 from J, leaving 13 bases between them. Germline CDR1 reads LGHDT; CDR2 reads YNNKEL (reference sequence). CDR3 residues: CASSQQGPGEQYF. The CDR3 coding sequence is TGTGCCAGCAGCCAGCAGGGCCCTGGGGAGCAGTACTTC.

V usage is TRBV12-5 and J usage is TRBJ2-1; TRBD2 agrees at 16 bases. V lost 4 bases, J lost 4 bases, and 4 bases stayed unmatched. Germline loops: CDR1 LGHNT, CDR2 FRNRAP. This CDR3 contains 17 residues. CDR3 protein: CASGSGLAGGLYNEQFF. CDR3 nucleotides: TGTGCTAGTGGTTCGGGACTAGCGGGAGGGCTTTACAATGAGCAGTTCTTC.

The chain combines TRBV6-2 or TRBV6-3 with TRBJ2-5; 9 nucleotides match TRBD1. The V gene's germline CDR1 is MNHEY and CDR2 SVGEGT. The V segment lost 6 bases and the J segment 4 bases; nucleotides outside the gene matches: 6. The CDR3 consists of 14 residues. CDR3 region: CASSNRGLPETQYF. DNA for the CDR3: TGTGCCAGCAGCAACAGGGGGCTCCCAGAGACCCAGTACTTC.

The chain couples TRBV5-4 to TRBJ2-7; 7 bases match TRBD2. There are 15 residues in the CDR3. In germline, CDR1 is SGHNT, CDR2 YYREEE (reference sequence). Trimming cost V 3 bases and J 0 bases; bases outside gene matches: 6. The CDR3, as DNA: TGTGCCAGCAGCTGGGGGGGTGGGAGCTCCTACGAGCAGTACTTC. As protein: CASSWGGGSSYEQYF.

This clone was observed a handful of times. Other nucleotide sequences from this sample produce the same CDR3. The CDR3 sequence is CASSLGRGMETQYF. CDR3 sequence (DNA): TGTGCCAGCAGCTTAGGCAGGGGAATGGAGACCCAGTACTTC. The chain has TRBV7-3 and TRBJ2-5, with D perhaps TRBD1 (6 bases). From germline, CDR1 is SGHTA and CDR2 FQGTGA. The CDR3 has 14 residues. Trimming stripped 2 bases from V and 5 bases from J, with 12 bases between.

This chain uses TRBV5-8 with TRBJ2-1; D may be TRBD2 (6 bases). The CDR3 runs to 15 residues. The V gene's germline CDR1 is SGHTS and CDR2 YDEGEE. V was trimmed by 5 bases and J by 1 base, leaving 13 bases between them. CDR3: CASSFSGASYNEQFF. CDR3 bases: TGTGCCAGCAGTTTTAGCGGAGCTTCCTACAATGAGCAGTTCTTC.

This clone was counted once. V usage is TRBV18 and J usage is TRBJ1-1; possible D gene TRBD1, 6 bases. This CDR3 has 16 residues. Trimming left V 4 bases short and J 5 bases short, with 20 bases between. Germline V lookup: CDR1 KGHSH, CDR2 LQKENI. As DNA, the CDR3 is TGTGCCAGCTCACGGGCCCAGGGGCCAAGTTGGACTGAAGCTTTCTTT. Its translation: CASSRAQGPSWTEAFF. The full variable domain, its missing parts supplied by reference TRBV18 and TRBJ1-1, is NAGVMQNPRHLVRRRGQEARLRCSPMKGHSHVYWYRQLPEEGLKFMVYLQKENIIDESGMPKERFSAEFPKEGPSILRIQQVVRGDSAAYFCASSRAQGPSWTEAFFGQGTRLTVV.

The rearrangement links TRBV5-1 to TRBJ1-1, with a tentative D call TRBD1 (5 bases). V lost 3 bases and J 1 base, leaving 13 bases between the germline ends. The CDR3 is 15 amino acids. Germline CDR1 reads SGHRS; CDR2 reads YFSETQ. CDR3 sequence: CASSWWGESNTEAFF. DNA of the CDR3: TGCGCCAGCAGCTGGTGGGGGGAGTCGAACACTGAAGCTTTCTTT.

V gene TRBV5-5 combines with J gene TRBJ2-5, with D possibly matching TRBD1 (7 bases). There are 14 residues in the CDR3. The germline V gene has CDR1 SGHKS and CDR2 YYEKEE (reference sequence). Trimming stripped 0 bases from V and 3 bases from J, with 9 bases between. The CDR3 sequence is CASSLARGEETQYF. The DNA of the CDR3 is TGTGCCAGCAGCTTGGCCAGGGGGGAAGAGACCCAGTACTTC.

The rearrangement joins TRBV5-1 to TRBJ1-6; D unresolved. CDR1 and CDR2 (germline): SGHRS, YFSETQ. The ends were cut back, 0 bases at V and 0 bases at J, with 10 bases in the middle. The CDR3 is 17 residues long. This CDR3 is CASSLAGEISYNSPLHF. CDR3 bases: TGCGCCAGCAGCTTGGCCGGGGAGATCTCCTATAATTCACCCCTCCACTTT.

The chain combines TRBV14 with TRBJ1-1; a possible D gene is TRBD1 (5 bases). CDR1 and CDR2 from the germline V gene are SGHDN and FVKESK. The CDR3 covers 14 residues. V lost 4 bases, J lost 1 base, and 10 bases lay in between. The CDR3, as DNA: TGTGCCAGCAGCCCCAGGAGGGGGAACACTGAAGCTTTCTTT. This sequence encodes CASSPRRGNTEAFF.

The chain recombines TRBV19 with TRBJ2-2, with a weak D call TRBD1 (5 bases). Germline values: CDR1 LNHDA, CDR2 SQIVND (reference sequence). V lost 1 base and J 1 base, leaving 10 bases between the germline ends. The CDR3 contains 16 residues. The CDR3 sequence is CASSIGRQGNTGELFF. CDR3 nucleotide sequence: TGTGCCAGTAGTATAGGGCGGCAGGGGAACACCGGGGAGCTGTTTTTT.

The chain links TRBV4-2 to TRBJ2-7; 11 nucleotides match TRBD2. The CDR3 runs to 16 residues. Germline V gene lookup returns CDR1 LGHNA and CDR2 YNFKEQ. V trimming: 4 bases; J trimming: 4 bases; junction bases outside the gene matches: 9. The CDR3: CASSLSAGTSGYEQYF. The CDR3 nucleotides read TGTGCCAGCAGCCTATCCGCCGGGACTAGCGGTTACGAGCAGTACTTC.

This clone was observed once. This sequence joins TRBV28 and TRBJ1-1; D possibly corresponds to TRBD1 (6 bases). Germline V gene data show CDR1 as MDHEN and CDR2 as SYDVKM. CDR3 length: 12 amino acids. With 5 bases removed from V and 5 bases from J, the gap between germline ends came to 9 bases. The chain's CDR3 is CASSERGTEAFF. The CDR3 DNA is TGTGCCAGCAGTGAAAGGGGGACTGAAGCTTTCTTT.

The V and J genes are TRBV19 and TRBJ1-3; D is unclear. V gave up 7 bases and J gave up 5 bases, with 12 bases separating them. The CDR3 extends over 13 amino acids. Germline V CDR1 and CDR2: LNHDA, SQIVND (reference sequence). The CDR3 loop reads CASNEGMRNTIYF. CDR3 nucleotide sequence: TGTGCCAGTAATGAGGGAATGAGAAACACCATATATTTT.

This chain joins TRBV11-2 and TRBJ1-2, with TRBD1 matching 8 bases. This CDR3 has 14 amino acids. V lost 5 bases, J lost 3 bases, and 5 bases stayed unmatched. CDR1 and CDR2 (germline): SGHAT, FQNNGV. CDR3 in DNA: TGTGCCAGCAGCCCGGACAGGGCATACTATGGCTACACCTTC. It yields the protein CASSPDRAYYGYTF.

CDR3 sequence reads: CASSPTTTYNEQFF. In DNA, the CDR3 is TGCGCCAGCAGCCCCACCACTACCTACAATGAGCAGTTCTTC. The rearrangement joins TRBV4-1 to TRBJ2-1; D uncertain. The germline V gene encodes CDR1 MGHRA and CDR2 YSYEKL. V dropped 4 bases and J dropped 2 bases, with 9 bases sitting between them. The CDR3 length is 14 residues.

This chain joins TRBV12-5 and TRBJ1-1; 8 bases line up with TRBD1. The CDR3 totals 18 residues. Germline V CDR1 and CDR2: LGHNT, FRNRAP. V shed 1 base and J 0 bases; nucleotides not matched to a gene: 10. CDR3 DNA: TGTGCTAGTGGTTTGGGTCGACAGGGGCGGGGAATGAACACTGAAGCTTTCTTT. It codes for CASGLGRQGRGMNTEAFF.

The chain employs TRBV27 and TRBJ2-1, with TRBD2 as a possible D gene (6 bases). Trimming left V 6 bases short and J 4 bases short, with 19 bases between. Germline-derived CDR1 and CDR2 are MNHEY and SMNVEV (reference sequence). The CDR3 length is 16 residues. CDR3 in DNA: TGTGCCAGCAGCCCATTGGGGGGAGGCTCTTACAATGAGCAGTTCTTC. As protein: CASSPLGGGSYNEQFF.

This clone was observed a handful of times. The J gene is TRBJ1-1, the V gene TRBV6-2 or TRBV6-3; the D gene is possibly TRBD1 (5 bases). Germline CDR1 and CDR2: MNHEY and SVGEGT. The CDR3 extends over 14 amino acids. Trimming stripped 4 bases from V and 3 bases from J, with 12 bases between. The CDR3 spells CASSSAGGYTEAFF. The CDR3 bases are TGTGCCAGCAGTTCGGCGGGGGGATACACTGAAGCTTTCTTT.

The chain recombines TRBV7-2 with TRBJ1-2; TRBD1 agrees at 7 bases. From germline, CDR1 is SGHTA and CDR2 FQGNSA. The CDR3 totals 14 residues. V was clipped by 5 bases and J by 6 bases; unmatched bases: 9. CDR3 DNA sequence: TGTGCCAGCAGCACAGGACAGGACGCGAATGGCTACACCTTC. Residues: CASSTGQDANGYTF.

The V and J genes are TRBV19 and TRBJ2-1, with D possibly matching TRBD1 (6 bases). From germline, CDR1 is LNHDA and CDR2 SQIVND (reference sequence). This CDR3 region has 13 residues. Trimming shortened V by 7 bases and J by 4 bases, and 11 bases separated the two germline ends. CDR3 protein: CASTKDRYNEQFF. CDR3 coding DNA: TGTGCCAGTACTAAGGACAGATACAATGAGCAGTTCTTC.

This sequence joins TRBV7-8 and TRBJ2-2; D gene ambiguous. Germline V gene sequence: CDR1 SGHVS, CDR2 FQNEAQ. V lost 2 bases and J 2 bases, leaving 12 bases between the germline ends. There are 16 residues in the CDR3. CDR3 residues: CASSLNSALNTGELFF. For the CDR3, the DNA is TGTGCCAGCAGCTTAAATTCCGCACTAAACACCGGGGAGCTGTTTTTT.

This clone was picked up one time. The CDR3 coding sequence is TGTGCCAGCAGCCGGTATATAGGGGGAACTAATGAAAAACTGTTTTTT. Its translation is CASSRYIGGTNEKLFF. The V and J genes are TRBV3-1 (or the pseudogene TRBV3-2) and TRBJ1-4; D may be TRBD1 (6 bases). Germline V gene data show CDR1 as LGHDT and CDR2 as YNNKEL (reference sequence). The CDR3 has 16 residues. Trimming shortened V by 4 bases and J by 1 base, and 13 bases separated the two germline ends.

This rearrangement joins TRBV3-1 (or the pseudogene TRBV3-2) to TRBJ1-4; D is undetermined. Germline V gene sequence: CDR1 LGHDT, CDR2 YNNKEL (reference sequence). Trimming removed 0 bases from V and 2 bases from J, with 13 bases in between. The CDR3 contains 17 residues. The CDR3 loop is CASSQDISQATNEKLFF. CDR3 nucleotides: TGTGCCAGCAGCCAAGATATCTCCCAGGCTACTAATGAAAAACTGTTTTTT.

This chain joins TRBV28 and TRBJ2-1, with D unclear. Germline-derived CDR1 and CDR2 are MDHEN and SYDVKM. CDR3 length: 15 residues. The V and J ends lost 5 bases and 4 bases respectively, with 15 bases between them. CDR3 DNA sequence: TGTGCCAGCAGTACTACCCGTAACTGGTACAATGAGCAGTTCTTC. Translating gives CASSTTRNWYNEQFF.

This clone was counted ten times or more. The rearrangement joins TRBV27 to TRBJ1-1; no firm D call. Trimming pared 2 bases from V and 6 bases from J, leaving 16 bases between. CDR3 length: 15 amino acids. Germline loops: CDR1 MNHEY, CDR2 SMNVEV (reference sequence). CDR3 amino acids: CASSLQRLGDAEAFF. The CDR3 coding sequence is TGTGCCAGCAGTTTACAACGCCTGGGAGACGCTGAAGCTTTCTTT.